This TCR beta chain was sequenced for a study of blood T cells in healthy people across ages. Whole-study findings and limits: Long-lived donors carried more naive CD4+ cells and greater diversity than aged donors. TCR beta diversity correlated strongly with naive T cell percentage.

A second PCR of 7 to 11 cycles used a sample-barcoded 5' primer and a J-beta primer mix. TCRdb reprocessed the 5' RACE reads via MiXCR and lists one record per CDR3 protein. The repertoire holds some 890,000 distinct CDR3 sequences, with 25% to 35% as singletons. With regard to this clonotype: Its specificity is not known.

This CDR3 comprises 14 residues. CDR1 SGHTA and CDR2 FQGNSA come from the germline V gene. V gave up 3 bases and J gave up 8 bases, with 15 bases separating them. Per sample, at least 5 micrograms of total RNA were extracted. The sample also formed part of further work on T cells of mothers and their children. From that report: The shaping of TCR recombination output by thymic selection is similar in related and unrelated pairs.

The receptor was derived from a woman aged 35 to 49 in good health. V gene TRBV7-2 combines with J gene TRBJ2-3; D not certain. The sample consisted of blood. This CDR3 reads CASSFRRQVGTQYF. The CDR3 DNA reads TGTGCCAGCAGCTTCCGGCGGCAGGTTGGTACGCAGTATTTT. Drawing the rest from reference TRBV7-2 and TRBJ2-3, the complete variable domain is GAGVSQSPSNKVTEKGKDVELRCDPISGHTALYWYRQSLGQGLEFLIYFQGNSAPDKSGLPSDRFSAERTGGSVSTLTIQRTQQEDSAVYLCASSFRRQVGTQYFGPGTRLTVL.